This T cell receptor (beta chain) came from a study of cytomegalovirus exposure and HLA in healthy donors. Overall study context: In a previous analysis, 110 million or so unique TCR beta sequences were found from 150 million to 200 million T cells.

J lost 6 bases, V lost 1 base, and 11 bases had no gene match. CDR1 is SNHLY, CDR2 FYNNEI, per germline. This CDR3 comprises 17 residues. The PCR ran on 60 Vbeta and 13 Jbeta primers. Sequencing used immunoSEQ multiplex PCR; TCRdb keeps in-frame clones, though not all of them. The data show fewer than 100,000 clones, about 8% seen once. Sequencing used PBMCs. The chain links TRBV2 to TRBJ2-1; the match to TRBD2 covers 8 bases. The sequence came from a man aged 50-60 years in good health and CMV-seronegative. CDR3 sequence reads: CASSEDIVSGGSNEQFF. CDR3 bases: TGTGCCAGCAGTGAAGATATAGTGAGCGGGGGAAGCAATGAGCAGTTCTTC. Combining the CDR3 with reference TRBV2 and TRBJ2-1 gives the whole variable domain EPEVTQTPSHQVTQMGQEVILRCVPISNHLYFYWYRQILGQKVEFLVSFYNNEISEKSEIFDDQFSVERPDGSNFTLKIRSTKLEDSAMYFCASSEDIVSGGSNEQFFGPGTRLTVL.